These 20 T cell receptor beta chains were sequenced from one sample in a study of OX40 agonist ivuxolimab in advanced cancers. The repertoire was sequenced with immunoSEQ multiplex PCR; TCRdb's copy has only in-frame clones and lacks some. This table has roughly 60,000 clones, around 93% appearing once. This material consisted of CD4+ or CD8+ T cells sorted from blood, taken in a trial of the OX40 agonist ivuxolimab. Receptors originate from an adult with an advanced solid tumor such as melanoma, head and neck, liver or kidney cancer.

The chain uses TRBV5-6 and TRBJ1-2; D perhaps matches TRBD1 (5 bases). V was pared by 5 bases and J by 8 bases, with 19 bases between. Germline-derived CDR1 and CDR2 are SGHDT and YYEEEE. The CDR3 totals 14 residues. The CDR3 coding sequence is TGTGCCAGCAGGCGGGGGGAAAGGACCCCAGGCTACACCTTC. It specifies CASRRGERTPGYTF.

This chain links TRBV10-3 with TRBJ2-2; D may be TRBD2 (7 bases). V was clipped by 8 bases and J by 3 bases, with 19 bases between them. Germline-derived CDR1 and CDR2 are ENHRY and SYGVKD. CDR3 length equals 16 residues. Written as DNA, the CDR3 is TGTGCCATCCAAAAGGGAGGGTACAGGGACACCGGGGAGCTGTTTTTT. It translates to CAIQKGGYRDTGELFF.

This chain uses TRBV30 with TRBJ2-7, with 9 bases fitting TRBD2. The CDR3 loop spans 14 amino acids. Germline values: CDR1 GTSNPN, CDR2 SVGIG (reference sequence). The ends lost 4 bases at V and 5 bases at J; junction bases unmatched: 9. This CDR3 reads CAWIPRLAVHEQYF. The CDR3 nucleotides read TGTGCCTGGATACCGAGACTAGCGGTCCACGAGCAGTACTTC.

The V gene is TRBV30, the J gene TRBJ2-3; the match to TRBD2 covers 8 bases. This CDR3 region has 16 residues. With V trimmed by 0 bases and J by 0 bases, 5 bases remained unmatched. Looked up from germline, CDR1 is GTSNPN and CDR2 is SVGIG (reference sequence). This CDR3 is CAWSVTSGASTDTQYF. The CDR3 nucleotides are TGTGCCTGGAGTGTAACTAGCGGAGCTAGCACAGATACGCAGTATTTT.

With respect to this clone: Other DNA sequences in the same sample also yield this CDR3. The V gene is TRBV19, the J gene TRBJ1-3, with D perhaps matching TRBD1 (5 bases). CDR1 and CDR2 from the germline V gene are LNHDA and SQIVND (reference sequence). With 2 bases removed from V and 0 bases from J, the gap between germline ends came to 5 bases. CDR3 size: 14 residues. The CDR3 DNA sequence: TGTGCCAGTAGTATAAGGGGCTCTGGAAACACCATATATTTT. This encodes CASSIRGSGNTIYF. The whole variable domain, filled in from reference TRBV19 and TRBJ1-3, reads DGGITQSPKYLFRKEGQNVTLSCEQNLNHDAMYWYRQDPGQGLRLIYYSQIVNDFQKGDIAEGYSVSREKKESFPLTVTSAQKNPTAFYLCASSIRGSGNTIYFGEGSWLTVV.

The V call is TRBV19, the J call TRBJ2-1, with D unclear. From germline, CDR1 is LNHDA and CDR2 SQIVND (reference sequence). CDR3 size: 14 residues. V was shortened by 5 bases and J by 6 bases, with 14 bases between the two germline ends. CDR3 amino acids: CASSPGRNTNEQFF. The CDR3 coding sequence is TGTGCCAGTAGTCCCGGACGTAATACCAATGAGCAGTTCTTC.

The chain joins TRBV6-4 to TRBJ2-1, with 14 nucleotides matching TRBD2. The CDR3 sequence is 16 residues long. V was pared by 6 bases and J by 9 bases, with 10 bases of the junction left unmatched. Germline V gene lookup returns CDR1 MRHNA and CDR2 SNTAGT. CDR3 bases: TGTGCCAGCAGCTTGGTTGGGACTAGCGGGAGACTTGAGCAGTTCTTC. Translated: CASSLVGTSGRLEQFF.

The CDR3 DNA sequence: TGCGCCAGCAGCTCCCCCGGGACAGGGGGCTTAAAGGGCTACACCTTC. Translated: CASSSPGTGGLKGYTF. This chain connects TRBV5-1 to TRBJ1-2; TRBD1 matches at 12 bases. Losses at the gene ends were 3 bases for V and 8 bases for J; bases not matched to a gene: 11. This CDR3 has 16 residues. The germline gives CDR1 SGHRS, CDR2 YFSETQ.

This chain connects TRBV5-5 to TRBJ2-7, with D tentatively TRBD1 or TRBD2 (6 bases each). CDR3 length: 14 residues. Trimming took 3 bases from V and 2 from J, leaving 12 bases between them. The germline V gene has CDR1 SGHKS and CDR2 YYEKEE (reference sequence). The CDR3 sequence: CASSWGDNPYEQYF. CDR3 coding DNA: TGTGCCAGCAGCTGGGGGGACAACCCCTACGAGCAGTACTTC.

The V gene is TRBV5-1, the J gene TRBJ1-5, with D unresolved. Trimming pared 0 bases from V and 5 bases from J, leaving 12 bases between. Germline-derived CDR1 and CDR2 are SGHRS and YFSETQ. There are 15 residues in the CDR3. As DNA, the CDR3 is TGCGCCAGCAGCTTGGAGGGCAGCACCCATCAGCCCCAGCATTTT. Protein product: CASSLEGSTHQPQHF.

The chain combines TRBV7-7 with TRBJ2-1; the D gene is possibly TRBD1 (5 bases). The CDR3 totals 14 residues. Germline V gives CDR1 SSHAT, CDR2 FNYEAQ (reference sequence). V was cut by 1 base and J by 10 bases, with 14 bases left in between. CDR3 sequence reads: CASSLGSERGEQFF. Here the CDR3 DNA reads TGTGCCAGCAGCTTAGGGTCCGAAAGGGGAGAGCAGTTCTTC.

In its sample, this clone was seen once. This rearrangement joins TRBV11-2 to TRBJ1-5, with D possibly TRBD1 on 5 matching bases. The CDR3 is 16 residues long. CDR1 is SGHAT, CDR2 FQNNGV, per germline. V was cut by 6 bases and J by 2 bases, with 17 bases left in between. CDR3 sequence (DNA): TGTGCCAGCAGTAAGGACGGGGGGTCGGGCAATCAGCCCCAGCATTTT. Its translation is CASSKDGGSGNQPQHF.

The rearrangement joins TRBV27 to TRBJ1-5, with a possible D match to TRBD1 (6 bases). V gave up 10 bases and J gave up 6 bases, with 16 bases separating them. Germline V gene data show CDR1 as MNHEY and CDR2 as SMNVEV (reference sequence). This CDR3 is built from 13 residues. CDR3 nucleotide sequence: TGTGCCACCAAAAAGGGACAAACTCAGCCCCAGCATTTT. This encodes CATKKGQTQPQHF.

This chain links TRBV11-2 with TRBJ2-2; D unclear. CDR3 length equals 14 residues. Germline values: CDR1 SGHAT, CDR2 FQNNGV. Trimming shortened V by 2 bases and J by 0 bases, and 4 bases separated the two germline ends. The CDR3 here is CASSLPPNTGELFF. CDR3 sequence (DNA): TGTGCCAGCAGCTTACCTCCGAACACCGGGGAGCTGTTTTTT.

V gene TRBV5-1 combines with J gene TRBJ2-1; 10 bases align to TRBD1. The V segment lost 4 bases and the J segment 7 bases; nucleotides outside the gene matches: 14. Germline loops: CDR1 SGHRS, CDR2 YFSETQ. CDR3 size: 17 residues. The CDR3 sequence is CASSRDTRQGAGNEQFF. CDR3 nucleotide sequence: TGCGCCAGCAGCCGGGACACTAGACAGGGGGCAGGAAATGAGCAGTTCTTC.

This chain links TRBV19 with TRBJ1-2, with D hard to call. Per the germline V gene, CDR1 is LNHDA and CDR2 is SQIVND (reference sequence). The CDR3 totals 11 residues. Trimming removed 3 bases at V and 8 bases at J, with 7 bases between. As DNA, the CDR3 is TGTGCCAGTAGTATGCAGTGGGGCTACACCTTC. It codes for CASSMQWGYTF. Full variable domain (remainder filled in from reference TRBV19 and TRBJ1-2): DGGITQSPKYLFRKEGQNVTLSCEQNLNHDAMYWYRQDPGQGLRLIYYSQIVNDFQKGDIAEGYSVSREKKESFPLTVTSAQKNPTAFYLCASSMQWGYTFGSGTRLTVV.

The chain links TRBV4-2 to TRBJ2-5; 8 bases agree with TRBD2. Germline V gives CDR1 LGHNA, CDR2 YNFKEQ. The length of the CDR3 is 15 residues. J gave up 5 bases and V 3 bases, and 8 bases lay outside the gene matches. CDR3 in DNA: TGTGCCAGCAGCCACCTAACGGGAGGGTCTGAGACCCAGTACTTC. This gives the protein CASSHLTGGSETQYF.

This rearrangement joins TRBV27 to TRBJ1-1; D not resolved. This CDR3 is built from 15 residues. The V gene lost 6 bases and the J gene lost 2 bases, with 16 bases spanning the gap. Germline-derived CDR1 and CDR2 are MNHEY and SMNVEV (reference sequence). The CDR3 DNA reads TGTGCCAGCAGGGCCGTGGGTGAGTTAAACACTGAAGCTTTCTTT. Protein: CASRAVGELNTEAFF.

The chain carries TRBV6-1 and TRBJ1-5, with 8 bases fitting TRBD1. Germline CDR1 and CDR2: MNHNS and SASEGT. Trimming took 6 bases from V and 1 from J; bases not matched to a gene: 5. The CDR3 is 15 residues long. CDR3: CASRRTGMSNQPQHF. In nucleotides, the CDR3 is TGTGCCAGCAGGAGGACAGGGATGAGCAATCAGCCCCAGCATTTT.

This clone was counted between two and nine times. This chain joins TRBV27 and TRBJ2-2; the D is unclear. Looked up from germline, CDR1 is MNHEY and CDR2 is SMNVEV (reference sequence). V was cut by 3 bases and J by 0 bases, with 11 bases left in between. The CDR3 totals 16 residues. Here the CDR3 DNA reads TGTGCCAGCAGTTTTTCCCGCCCTCCGAACACCGGGGAGCTGTTTTTT. Encoded protein: CASSFSRPPNTGELFF.